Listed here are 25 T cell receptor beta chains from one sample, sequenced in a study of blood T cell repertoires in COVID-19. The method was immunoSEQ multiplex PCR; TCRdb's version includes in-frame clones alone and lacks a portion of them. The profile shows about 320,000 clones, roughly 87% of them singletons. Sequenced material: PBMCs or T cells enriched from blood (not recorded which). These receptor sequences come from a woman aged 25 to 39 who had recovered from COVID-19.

CDR3 DNA: TGTGCCAGCAGCCAATCGGCGGGTGAGCAGTTCTTC. Its protein is CASSQSAGEQFF. The rearrangement links TRBV3-1 (or the pseudogene TRBV3-2) to TRBJ2-1; D is perhaps TRBD2 (5 bases). This CDR3 spans 12 amino acids. V gave up 2 bases and J gave up 9 bases, with 8 bases separating them. The germline V gene encodes CDR1 LGHDT and CDR2 YNNKEL (reference sequence).

The CDR3 coding sequence is TGTGCCAGCAGTTCGAACGGGATCTACAATGAGCAGTTCTTC. Protein sequence: CASSSNGIYNEQFF. The chain uses TRBV27 and TRBJ2-1; maybe TRBD2 (5 bases). V was cut by 4 bases and J by 3 bases, with 10 bases left in between. CDR1 and CDR2 (germline): MNHEY, SMNVEV (reference sequence). This CDR3 is 14 amino acids long.

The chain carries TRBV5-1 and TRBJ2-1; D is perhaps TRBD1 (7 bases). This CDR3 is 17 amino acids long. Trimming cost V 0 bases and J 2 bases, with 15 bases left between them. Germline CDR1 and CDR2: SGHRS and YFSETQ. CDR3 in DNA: TGCGCCAGCAGCTTGGGACAGGGAGGTGGTACCTACAATGAGCAGTTCTTC. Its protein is CASSLGQGGGTYNEQFF.

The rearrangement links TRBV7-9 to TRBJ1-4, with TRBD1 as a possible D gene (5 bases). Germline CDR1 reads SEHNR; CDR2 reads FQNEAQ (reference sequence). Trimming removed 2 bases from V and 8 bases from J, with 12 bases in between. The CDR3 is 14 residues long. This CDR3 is CASSLRRGEEKLFF. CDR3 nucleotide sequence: TGTGCCAGCAGCTTACGTCGGGGGGAGGAAAAACTGTTTTTT.

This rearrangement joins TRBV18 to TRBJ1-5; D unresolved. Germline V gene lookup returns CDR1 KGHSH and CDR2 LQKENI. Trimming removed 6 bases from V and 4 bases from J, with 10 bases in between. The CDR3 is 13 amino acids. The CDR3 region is CASSRGQNQPQHF. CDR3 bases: TGTGCCAGCTCGAGAGGGCAGAATCAGCCCCAGCATTTT.

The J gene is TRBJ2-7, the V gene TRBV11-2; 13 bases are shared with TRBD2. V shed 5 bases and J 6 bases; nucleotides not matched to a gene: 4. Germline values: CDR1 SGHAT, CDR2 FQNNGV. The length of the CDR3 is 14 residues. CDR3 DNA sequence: TGTGCCAGCAGCCTAACTAGCGGGGGGGGCGAGCAGTACTTC. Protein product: CASSLTSGGGEQYF.

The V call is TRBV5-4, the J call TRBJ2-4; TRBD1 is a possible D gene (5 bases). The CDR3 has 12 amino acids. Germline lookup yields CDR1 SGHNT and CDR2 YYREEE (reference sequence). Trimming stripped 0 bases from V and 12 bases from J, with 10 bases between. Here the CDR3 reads CASSLGQGYQYF. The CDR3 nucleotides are TGTGCCAGCAGCTTGGGGCAGGGTTATCAGTACTTC.

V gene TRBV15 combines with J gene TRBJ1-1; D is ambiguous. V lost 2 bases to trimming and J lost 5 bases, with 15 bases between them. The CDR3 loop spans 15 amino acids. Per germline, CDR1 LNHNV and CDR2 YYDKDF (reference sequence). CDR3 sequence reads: CATSRQDFGGTEAFF. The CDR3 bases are TGTGCCACCAGCAGACAGGACTTTGGAGGGACTGAAGCTTTCTTT. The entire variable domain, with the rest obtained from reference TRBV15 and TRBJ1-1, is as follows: DAMVIQNPRYQVTQFGKPVTLSCSQTLNHNVMYWYQQKSSQAPKLLFHYYDKDFNNEADTPDNFQSRRPNTSFCFLDIRSPGLGDTAMYLCATSRQDFGGTEAFFGQGTRLTVV.

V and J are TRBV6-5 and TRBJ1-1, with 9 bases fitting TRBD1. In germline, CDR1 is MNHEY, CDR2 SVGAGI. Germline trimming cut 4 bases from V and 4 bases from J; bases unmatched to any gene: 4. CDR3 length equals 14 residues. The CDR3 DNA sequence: TGTGCCAGCAGTTCCGGACAGGGGTTCACTGAAGCTTTCTTT. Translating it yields CASSSGQGFTEAFF.

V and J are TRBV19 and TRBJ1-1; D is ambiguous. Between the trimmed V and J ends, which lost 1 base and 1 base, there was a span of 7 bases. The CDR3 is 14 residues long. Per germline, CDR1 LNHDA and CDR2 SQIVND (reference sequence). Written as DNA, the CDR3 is TGTGCCAGTAGTATAGGCGGAAAGAACACTGAAGCTTTCTTT. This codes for CASSIGGKNTEAFF.

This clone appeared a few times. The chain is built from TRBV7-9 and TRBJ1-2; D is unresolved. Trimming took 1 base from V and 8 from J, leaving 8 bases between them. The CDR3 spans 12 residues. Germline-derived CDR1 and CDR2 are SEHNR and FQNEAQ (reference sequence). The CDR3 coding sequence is TGTGCCAGCAGCTTAGTCGCAGAAGGCTACACCTTC. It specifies CASSLVAEGYTF.

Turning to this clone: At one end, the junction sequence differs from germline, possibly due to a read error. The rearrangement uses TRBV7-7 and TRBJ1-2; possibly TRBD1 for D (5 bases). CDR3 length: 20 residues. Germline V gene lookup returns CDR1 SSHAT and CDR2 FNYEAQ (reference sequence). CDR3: CASSLALGLDRGTMAHGYTF. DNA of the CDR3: TGTGCTAGCAGCTTAGCGCTAGGTCTCGATCGCGGGACTATGGCACATGGCTACACCTTC.

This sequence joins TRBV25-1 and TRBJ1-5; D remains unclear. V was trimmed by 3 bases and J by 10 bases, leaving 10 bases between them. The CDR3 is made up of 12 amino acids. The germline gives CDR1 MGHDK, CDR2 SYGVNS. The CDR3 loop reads CASSEGGLPQHF. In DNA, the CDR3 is TGTGCCAGCAGTGAGGGAGGCCTCCCCCAGCATTTT.

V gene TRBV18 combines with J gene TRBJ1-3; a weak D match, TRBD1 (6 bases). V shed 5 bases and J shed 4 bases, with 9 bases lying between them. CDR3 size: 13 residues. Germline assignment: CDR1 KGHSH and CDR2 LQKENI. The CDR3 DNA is TGTGCCAGCTCAACGGACAGCGGAAACACCATATATTTT. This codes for CASSTDSGNTIYF. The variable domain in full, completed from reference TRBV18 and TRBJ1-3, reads NAGVMQNPRHLVRRRGQEARLRCSPMKGHSHVYWYRQLPEEGLKFMVYLQKENIIDESGMPKERFSAEFPKEGPSILRIQQVVRGDSAAYFCASSTDSGNTIYFGEGSWLTVV.

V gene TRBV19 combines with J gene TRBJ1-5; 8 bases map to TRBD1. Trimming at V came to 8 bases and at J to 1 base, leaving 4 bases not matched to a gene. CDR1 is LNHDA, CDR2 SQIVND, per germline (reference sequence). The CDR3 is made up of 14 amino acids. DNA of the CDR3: TGTGCCAGTGAGACAGGGGAGAGCAATCAGCCCCAGCATTTT. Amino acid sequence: CASETGESNQPQHF.

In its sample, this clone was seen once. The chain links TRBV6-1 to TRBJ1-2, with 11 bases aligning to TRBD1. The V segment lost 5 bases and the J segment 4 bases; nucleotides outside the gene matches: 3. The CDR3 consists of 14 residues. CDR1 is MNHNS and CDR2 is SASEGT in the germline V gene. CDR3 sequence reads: CASSIGTGGYGYTF. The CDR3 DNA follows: TGTGCCAGCAGTATCGGGACAGGGGGCTATGGCTACACCTTC.

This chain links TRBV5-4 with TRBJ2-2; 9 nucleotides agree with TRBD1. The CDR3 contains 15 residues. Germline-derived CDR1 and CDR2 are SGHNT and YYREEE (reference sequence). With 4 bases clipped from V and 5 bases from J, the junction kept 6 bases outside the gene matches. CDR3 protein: CASSPYRGQTGELFF. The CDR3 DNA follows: TGTGCCAGCAGCCCTTACAGGGGGCAGACCGGGGAGCTGTTTTTT.

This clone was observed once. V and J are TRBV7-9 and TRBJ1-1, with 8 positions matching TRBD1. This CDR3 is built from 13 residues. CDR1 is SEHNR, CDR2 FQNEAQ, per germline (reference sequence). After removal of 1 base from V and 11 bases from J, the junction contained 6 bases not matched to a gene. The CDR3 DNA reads TGTGCCAGCAGCTTAGGGACAGGGAATGCGGCTTTCTTT. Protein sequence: CASSLGTGNAAFF.

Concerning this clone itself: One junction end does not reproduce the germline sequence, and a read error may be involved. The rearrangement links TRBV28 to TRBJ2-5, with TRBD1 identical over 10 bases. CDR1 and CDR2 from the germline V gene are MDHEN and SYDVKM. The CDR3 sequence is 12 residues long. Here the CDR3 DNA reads TGTGCCAGCAGCCTAACTGCCGGGACAGGGGACTTC. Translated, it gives CASSLTAGTGDF.

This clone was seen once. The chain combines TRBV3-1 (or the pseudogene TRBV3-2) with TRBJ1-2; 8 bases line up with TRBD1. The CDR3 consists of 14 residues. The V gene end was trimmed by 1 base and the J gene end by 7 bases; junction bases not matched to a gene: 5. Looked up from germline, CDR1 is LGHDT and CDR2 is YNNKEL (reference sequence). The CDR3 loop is CASSQAGGVGGYTF. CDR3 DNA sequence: TGTGCCAGCAGCCAAGCAGGGGGCGTGGGTGGCTACACCTTC.

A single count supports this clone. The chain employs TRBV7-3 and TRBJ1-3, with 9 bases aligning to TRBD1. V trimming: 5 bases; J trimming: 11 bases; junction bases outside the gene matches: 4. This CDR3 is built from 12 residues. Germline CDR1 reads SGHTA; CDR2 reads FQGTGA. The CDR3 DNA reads TGTGCCAGCAGCCCCGGGACAGGGTCCATATATTTT. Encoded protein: CASSPGTGSIYF.

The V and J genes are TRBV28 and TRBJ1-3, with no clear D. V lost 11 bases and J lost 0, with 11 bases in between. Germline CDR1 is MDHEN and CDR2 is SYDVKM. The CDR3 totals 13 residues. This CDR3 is CASVEGSGNTIYF. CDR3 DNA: TGTGCCTCCGTCGAGGGCTCTGGAAACACCATATATTTT. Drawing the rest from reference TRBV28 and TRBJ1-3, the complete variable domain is DVKVTQSSRYLVKRTGEKVFLECVQDMDHENMFWYRQDPGLGLRLIYFSYDVKMKEKGDIPEGYSVSREKKERFSLILESASTNQTSMYLCASVEGSGNTIYFGEGSWLTVV.

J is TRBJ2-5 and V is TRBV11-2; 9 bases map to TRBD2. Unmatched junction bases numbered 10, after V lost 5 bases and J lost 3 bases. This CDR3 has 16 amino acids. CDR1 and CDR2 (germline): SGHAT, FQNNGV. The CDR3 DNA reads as TGTGCCAGCAGCCTAAGACGGACTAGCGAAAAAGAGACCCAGTACTTC. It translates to CASSLRRTSEKETQYF.

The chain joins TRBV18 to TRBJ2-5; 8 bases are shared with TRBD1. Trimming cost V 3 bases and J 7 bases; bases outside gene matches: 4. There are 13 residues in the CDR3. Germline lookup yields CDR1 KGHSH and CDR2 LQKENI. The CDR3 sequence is CASSPTGEATQYF. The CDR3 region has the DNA TGTGCCAGCTCACCGACAGGGGAGGCGACCCAGTACTTC.

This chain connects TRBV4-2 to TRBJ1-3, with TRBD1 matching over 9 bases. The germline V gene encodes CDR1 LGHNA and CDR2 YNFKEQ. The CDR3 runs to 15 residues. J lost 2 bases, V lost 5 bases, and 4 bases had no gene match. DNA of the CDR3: TGTGCCAGCAGCACCAGGGACAGGGCTGGAAACACCATATATTTT. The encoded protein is CASSTRDRAGNTIYF.